The rows below give T cell receptor beta chains drawn from one sample of a study of T cell responses to AZD1222 COVID-19 vaccine. The repertoire was sequenced with immunoSEQ multiplex PCR; TCRdb's copy has only in-frame clones and lacks some. This table has 110,000 to 150,000 clones, 80% to 90% appearing once. Material: peripheral blood, obtained on day 0 of AZD1222 vaccination. The receptors originated from an adult in good health. CDR3s include the opening cysteine and the closing phenylalanine or tryptophan. The D gene is left open where the match is weak. The listing skips clone size in some rows; elsewhere it reads once, few, many or a size class.

v_gene	j_gene	d_gene	abundance	CDR3nt	CDR3aa
TRBV7-9	TRBJ2-3	TRBD1	NA	TGTGCCAGCAGCTTGGGAAAAGGGACAGGGGGCACAGATACGCAGTATTTT	CASSLGKGTGGTDTQYF
TRBV15	TRBJ1-4	TRBD1	NA	TGTGCCACCAGCAGAGAAGGGACAGGGGATGAAAAACTGTTTTTT	CATSREGTGDEKLFF
TRBV6-1	TRBJ2-7	NA	once	TGTGCCAGCAGTGAGCAGGCCATGAGATACGAGCAGTACTTC	CASSEQAMRYEQYF
TRBV9	TRBJ1-6	TRBD1	NA	TGTGCCAGCAGCCCCCAACCACAGGGGGCGAGATCACCCCTCCACTTT	CASSPQPQGARSPLHF
TRBV29-1	TRBJ1-2	NA	once	TGCAGCGTTGAAAGGGATGGCTACACCTTC	CSVERDGYTF
TRBV6-2/TRBV6-3	TRBJ2-1	NA	NA	TGTGCCAGCAGTTACGTCAGGCTAGCCTACAATGAGCAGTTCTTC	CASSYVRLAYNEQFF
TRBV19	TRBJ2-7	NA	NA	TGTGCCAGTAGTTTGACAGGCGGCTCCTACGAGCAGTACTTC	CASSLTGGSYEQYF
TRBV18	TRBJ1-5	NA	NA	TGTGCCAGCTCACCCGGCAATCAGCCCCAGCATTTT	CASSPGNQPQHF
TRBV5-5	TRBJ1-4	NA	NA	TGTGCCAGCAGCCTCCGCCTGGCTAATGAAAAACTGTTTTTT	CASSLRLANEKLFF
TRBV6-1	TRBJ2-5	NA	NA	TGTGCCAGCAGTGAAGAATTGCGGGGCGGCTTCCAAGAGACCCAGTACTTC	CASSEELRGGFQETQYF
TRBV19	TRBJ2-4	TRBD2	NA	TGTGCCAGTAGTATACCGACTAGCGGGCGACAGTACTTC	CASSIPTSGRQYF
TRBV7-2	TRBJ1-5	NA	NA	TGTGCCAGCAGCTTAGGGGGGGCAAGGCCCCAGCATTTT	CASSLGGARPQHF
TRBV5-1	TRBJ1-4	NA	NA	TGCGCCAGCAGCATAAAACAGGGAGGTAATGAAAAACTGTTTTTT	CASSIKQGGNEKLFF
TRBV9	TRBJ2-6	NA	NA	TGTGCCAGCAGCGCCGTACGTGGGGCCAACGTCCTGACTTTC	CASSAVRGANVLTF
TRBV10-3	TRBJ2-2	TRBD2	NA	TGTGCCATCAGTGAGTCAGGAGCGGGGGAGACCGGGGAGCTGTTTTTT	CAISESGAGETGELFF
TRBV12-3/TRBV12-4	TRBJ1-2	NA	NA	TGTGCCAGCAGTTTCAACCGCGGCTACACCTTC	CASSFNRGYTF
TRBV18	TRBJ2-7	NA	NA	TGTGCCAGCTCACCACCGATGCTGGGATACTCCTACGAGCAGTACTTC	CASSPPMLGYSYEQYF
TRBV7-9	TRBJ2-7	TRBD2	NA	TGTGCCAGCAGCTTAGGCCCCTCGAGCGGGAGCTACGAGCAGTACTTC	CASSLGPSSGSYEQYF
TRBV7-9	TRBJ2-2	NA	NA	TGTGCGAGAGCTGGGGTGAGCACCGGGGAGCTGTTTTTT	CARAGVSTGELFF
TRBV24-1	TRBJ1-5	TRBD1	NA	TGTGCCACCAGTGATCCCCCGGACAGGGGGAACAATCAGCCCCAGCATTTT	CATSDPPDRGNNQPQHF
TRBV19	TRBJ1-4	NA	NA	TGTGCCAGTAGCACCGCCCCTGGGGGGGGCGTTGAAAAACTGTTTTTT	CASSTAPGGGVEKLFF
TRBV11-2	TRBJ1-4	NA	NA	TGTGCCAGCAGCTCGTTACAGGGAAGTGAAAAACTGTTTTTT	CASSSLQGSEKLFF
TRBV9	TRBJ1-1	TRBD1	NA	TGTGCCAGCAGCGGCAACTCGGGACAGGGGAACACTGAAGCTTTCTTT	CASSGNSGQGNTEAFF
TRBV3-1/TRBV3-2	TRBJ1-2	NA	NA	TGTGCCAGCAGCCAAGGCGGCAGCCCCGGCTATGGCTACACCTTC	CASSQGGSPGYGYTF
TRBV18	TRBJ2-1	TRBD2	NA	TGTGCCAGCTCACCACCCGTCCTGGCGGGGGGGTCCAATGAGCAGTTCTTC	CASSPPVLAGGSNEQFF
TRBV6-5	TRBJ1-1	NA	NA	TGTGCCAGCAGCCGAGCCCACGACGGCCGGGAAGCTTTCTTT	CASSRAHDGREAFF
TRBV3-1/TRBV3-2	TRBJ1-4	TRBD1	NA	TGTGCCAGCAGCCAGTGGGACAGGCTACGATGGAGACTGTTTTTT	CASSQWDRLRWRLFF